This TCR beta chain was captured by sequencing in a study of blood T cell repertoires in COVID-19. Background on the study: Material from acute and convalescent COVID-19 was sourced from the United States, Italy and Spain. PBMCs, B-cell-depleted T cells, or T cells were the source of the cDNA or gDNA that made up the material.

Measured with immunoSEQ multiplex PCR; TCRdb has only the in-frame clones, and not every one. Altogether 150,000 to 180,000 clones are present, 84% being singletons, with the ten largest covering approximately 9.4%. The sequence derives from a woman aged 45-65 years with acute or convalescent COVID-19. The sequencing sample was made of peripheral blood.

CDR3: CASSQSAAVYSNEQFF. In DNA, the CDR3 is TGCGCCAGCAGTCAATCGGCCGCCGTCTACAGCAATGAGCAGTTCTTC. The chain employs TRBV23-1 and TRBJ2-1; D not certain. TRBV23-1 is recorded as an ORF, its role being uncertain. The V end lost 0 bases, the J end lost 6 bases, and 15 bases lay between the germline ends. CDR3 size: 16 residues.